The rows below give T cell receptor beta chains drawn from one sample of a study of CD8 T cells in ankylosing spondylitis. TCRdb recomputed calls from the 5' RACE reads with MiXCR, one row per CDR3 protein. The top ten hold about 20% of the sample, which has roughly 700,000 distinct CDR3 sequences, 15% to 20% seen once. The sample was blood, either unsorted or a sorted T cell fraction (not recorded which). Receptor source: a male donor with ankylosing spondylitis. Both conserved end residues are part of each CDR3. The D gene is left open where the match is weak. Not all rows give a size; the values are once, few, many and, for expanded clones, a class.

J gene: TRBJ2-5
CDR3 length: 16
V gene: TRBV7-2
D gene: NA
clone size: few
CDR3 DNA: TGTGCCAGCAGCTTAGATGGGGCCTCTATGGGGGAGACCCAGTACTTC
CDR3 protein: CASSLDGASMGETQYF

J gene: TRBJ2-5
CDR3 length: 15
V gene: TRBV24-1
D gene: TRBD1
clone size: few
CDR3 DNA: TGTGCCACCAGTGGGGGGGACAGGGGGCAAGAGACCCAGTACTTC
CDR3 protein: CATSGGDRGQETQYF

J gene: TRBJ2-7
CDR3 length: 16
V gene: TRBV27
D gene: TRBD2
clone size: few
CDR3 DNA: TGTGCCAGCAGGGGCAGACTAGCGGGAGTGTCCTACGAGCAGTACTTC
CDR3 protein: CASRGRLAGVSYEQYF

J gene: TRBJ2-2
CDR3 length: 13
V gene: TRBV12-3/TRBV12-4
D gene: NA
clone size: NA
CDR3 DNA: TGTGCCAGCAGCATTGGACAGTCCCGGGAGCTGTTTTTT
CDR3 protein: CASSIGQSRELFF

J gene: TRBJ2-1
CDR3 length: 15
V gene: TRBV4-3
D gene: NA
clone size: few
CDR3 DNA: TGCGCCAGCAGCCGAACTAGGGGGGAGGGCAATGAGCAGTTCTTC
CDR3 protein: CASSRTRGEGNEQFF

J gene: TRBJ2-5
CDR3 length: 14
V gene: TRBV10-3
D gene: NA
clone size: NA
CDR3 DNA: TGTGCCATCAGTGAGTCGTTGGGTGAAGAGACCCAGTACTTC
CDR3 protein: CAISESLGEETQYF

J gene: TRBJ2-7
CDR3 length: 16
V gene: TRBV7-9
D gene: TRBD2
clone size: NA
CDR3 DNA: TGTGCCAGCAGCCCCCCTCGGGCTAGCGGGGCCTACGAGCAGTACTTC
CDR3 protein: CASSPPRASGAYEQYF

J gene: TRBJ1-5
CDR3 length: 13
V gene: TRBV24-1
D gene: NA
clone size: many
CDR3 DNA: TGTGCCACCAGTGATTTGGACAATCAGCCCCAGCATTTT
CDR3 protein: CATSDLDNQPQHF

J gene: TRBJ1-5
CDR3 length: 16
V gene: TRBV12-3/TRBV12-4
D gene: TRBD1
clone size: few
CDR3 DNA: TGTGCCAGCACCCTCCCCGGGACAGGGCCTAATCAGCCCCAGCATTTT
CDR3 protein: CASTLPGTGPNQPQHF

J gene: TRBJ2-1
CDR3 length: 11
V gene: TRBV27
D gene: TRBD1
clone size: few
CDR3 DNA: TGTGCCAGCGGCCCCGGGACAGGGTTCGTCTTC
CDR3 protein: CASGPGTGFVF

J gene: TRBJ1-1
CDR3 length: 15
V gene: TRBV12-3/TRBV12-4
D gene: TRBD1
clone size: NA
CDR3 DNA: TGTGCCAGCAGAGATGGACAGGGGATATTCACTGAAGCTTTCTTT
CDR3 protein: CASRDGQGIFTEAFF

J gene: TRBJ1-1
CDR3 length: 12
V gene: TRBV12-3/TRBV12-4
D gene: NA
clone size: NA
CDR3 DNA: TGTGCCAGCACCGACGATGGAACTGAAGCTTTCTTT
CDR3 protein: CASTDDGTEAFF

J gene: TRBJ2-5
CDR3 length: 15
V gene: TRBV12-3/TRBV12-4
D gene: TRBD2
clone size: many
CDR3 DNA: TGTGCCAGCAGTTTAGCGGCTAGCGGGTTGGAGACCCAGTACTTC
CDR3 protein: CASSLAASGLETQYF

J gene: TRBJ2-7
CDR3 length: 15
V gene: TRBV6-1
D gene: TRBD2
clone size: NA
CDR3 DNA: TGTGCCAGCAGTGAAGGGGCGGGAGGGCTATACGAGCAGTACTTC
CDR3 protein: CASSEGAGGLYEQYF

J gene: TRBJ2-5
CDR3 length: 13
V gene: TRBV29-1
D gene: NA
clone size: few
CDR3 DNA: TGCAGCGTTGGGGAGGGGGCAGGGGAGACCCAGTACTTC
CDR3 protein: CSVGEGAGETQYF

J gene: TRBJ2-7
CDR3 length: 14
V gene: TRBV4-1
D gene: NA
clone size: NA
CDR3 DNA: TGCGCCAGCAGCTCCCGGGACACCTCCTACGAGCAGTACTTC
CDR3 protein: CASSSRDTSYEQYF

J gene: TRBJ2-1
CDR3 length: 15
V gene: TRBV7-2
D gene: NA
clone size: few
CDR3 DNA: TGTGCCAGCAGCTTGGCCTCTTTGCCTCAAAATGAGCAGTTCTTC
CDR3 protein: CASSLASLPQNEQFF

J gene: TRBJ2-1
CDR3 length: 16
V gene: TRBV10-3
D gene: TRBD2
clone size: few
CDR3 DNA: TGTGCCATCAGTACCCAGGCGGGAGGGATTAACAATGAGCAGTTCTTC
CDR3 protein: CAISTQAGGINNEQFF

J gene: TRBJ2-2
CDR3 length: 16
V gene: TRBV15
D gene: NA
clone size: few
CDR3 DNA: TGTGCCACCAGCAGAGATGCTGCAGCGAACACCGGGGAGTTGTTTTTT
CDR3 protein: CATSRDAAANTGELFF

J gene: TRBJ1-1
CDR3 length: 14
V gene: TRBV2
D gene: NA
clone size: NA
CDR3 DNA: TGTGCCAGCATCATTTGGGGGTCGGGCACTGAAGCTTTCTTT
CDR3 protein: CASIIWGSGTEAFF

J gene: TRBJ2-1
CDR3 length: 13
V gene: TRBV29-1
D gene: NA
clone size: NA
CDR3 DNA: TGCAGCGTTGGGGAGGGGGCGGTGAATGAGCAGTTCTTC
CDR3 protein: CSVGEGAVNEQFF

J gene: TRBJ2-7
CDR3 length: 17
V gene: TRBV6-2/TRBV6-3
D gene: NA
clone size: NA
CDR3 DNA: TGTGCCAGCAGTTACTCGGGTACAGGGAAAGGAGGCTACGAGCAGTACTTC
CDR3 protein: CASSYSGTGKGGYEQYF

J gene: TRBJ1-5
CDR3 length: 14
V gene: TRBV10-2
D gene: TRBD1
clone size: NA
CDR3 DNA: TGCGCCAGCAGTGAGAACAGGGGCGGTCAGCCCCAGCATTTT
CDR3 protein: CASSENRGGQPQHF

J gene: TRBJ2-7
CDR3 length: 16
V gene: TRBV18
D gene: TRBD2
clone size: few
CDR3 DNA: TGTGCCAGCTCATCCCGGACTAGCGGGAGAGGCTACGAGCAGTACTTC
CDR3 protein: CASSSRTSGRGYEQYF

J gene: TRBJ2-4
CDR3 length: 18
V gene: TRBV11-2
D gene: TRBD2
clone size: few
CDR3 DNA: TGTGCCAGCAGCCGCAGGCTCGATTGGACTAGCGGACAAAACATTCAGTACTTC
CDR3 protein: CASSRRLDWTSGQNIQYF

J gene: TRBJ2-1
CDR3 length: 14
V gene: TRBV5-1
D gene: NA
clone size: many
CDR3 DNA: TGCGCCAGCAGCTTGTACCCGGACCACAATGAGCAGTTCTTC
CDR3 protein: CASSLYPDHNEQFF

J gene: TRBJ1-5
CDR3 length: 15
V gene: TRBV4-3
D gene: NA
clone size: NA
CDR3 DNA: TGCGCCAGCAGCCACTCTGTGGGGGCTGGCCAGCCCCAGCATTTT
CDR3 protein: CASSHSVGAGQPQHF

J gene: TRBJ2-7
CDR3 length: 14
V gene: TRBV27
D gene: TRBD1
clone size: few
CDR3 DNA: TGTGCCAGCAGTTTTTGGGGACAGGCTAACGAGCAGTACTTC
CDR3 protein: CASSFWGQANEQYF

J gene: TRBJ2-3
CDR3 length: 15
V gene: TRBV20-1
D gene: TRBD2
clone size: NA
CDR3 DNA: TGCAGTGCTGAATCCCAGCGGGAGAACACAGATACGCAGTATTTT
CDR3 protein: CSAESQRENTDTQYF

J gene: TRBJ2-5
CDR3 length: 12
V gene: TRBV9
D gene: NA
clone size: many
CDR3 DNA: TGTGCCAGCAGCGTGGGCCAAGAGACCCAGTACTTC
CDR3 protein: CASSVGQETQYF

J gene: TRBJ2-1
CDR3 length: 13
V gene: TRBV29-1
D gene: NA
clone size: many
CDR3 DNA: TGCAGCGTTGAACACTACTCCTACAATGAGCAGTTCTTC
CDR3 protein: CSVEHYSYNEQFF

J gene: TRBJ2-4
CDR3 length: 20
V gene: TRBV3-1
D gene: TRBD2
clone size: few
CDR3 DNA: TGTGCCAGCAGCCATGATGGGCGGCGCGGGCGGGAGCTAGCCAAAAACATTCAGTACTTC
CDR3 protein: CASSHDGRRGRELAKNIQYF

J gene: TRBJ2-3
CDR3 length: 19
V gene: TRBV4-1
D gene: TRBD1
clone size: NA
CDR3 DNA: TGCGCCAGCAGCCAACGACAGGGGGCGGGAATGCAAGAAAGCAATACGCAGTATTTT
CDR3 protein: CASSQRQGAGMQESNTQYF

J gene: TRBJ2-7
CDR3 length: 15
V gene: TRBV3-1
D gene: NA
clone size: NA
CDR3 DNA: TGTGCCAGCAGCCAAGTTGCGGGGTCCGATCCCGTGCAGTACTTC
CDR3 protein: CASSQVAGSDPVQYF

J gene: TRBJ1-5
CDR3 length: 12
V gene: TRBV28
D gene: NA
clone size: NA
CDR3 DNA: TGTGCCAGCCGTGGCAGCAATCAGCCCCAGCATTTT
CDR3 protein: CASRGSNQPQHF

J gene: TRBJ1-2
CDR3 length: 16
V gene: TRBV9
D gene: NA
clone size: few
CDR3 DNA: TGTGCCAGCAGCGGAACAGACAGAGAACCGTTCTATGGCTACACCTTC
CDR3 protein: CASSGTDREPFYGYTF

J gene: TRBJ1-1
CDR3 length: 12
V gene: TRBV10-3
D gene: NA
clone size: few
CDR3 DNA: TGTGCCATCAGTGAGAAAAGAACTGAAGCTTTCTTT
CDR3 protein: CAISEKRTEAFF

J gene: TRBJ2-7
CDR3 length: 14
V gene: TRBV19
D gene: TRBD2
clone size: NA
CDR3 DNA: TGTGCCAGTAGTATACTAGCGGGAGTTCACGAGCAGTACTTC
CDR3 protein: CASSILAGVHEQYF

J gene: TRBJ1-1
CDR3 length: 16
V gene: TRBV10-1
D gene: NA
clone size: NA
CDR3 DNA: TGCGCCAGCAGTGAGTCTCCGGTACAGGCGAACACTGAAGCTTTCTTT
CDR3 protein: CASSESPVQANTEAFF

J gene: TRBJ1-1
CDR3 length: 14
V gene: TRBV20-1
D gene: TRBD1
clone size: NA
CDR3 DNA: TGCAAAGATGGGACAGGGGGCTCGAACACTGAAGCTTTCTTT
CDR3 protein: CKDGTGGSNTEAFF

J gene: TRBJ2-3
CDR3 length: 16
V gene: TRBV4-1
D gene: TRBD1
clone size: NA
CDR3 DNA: TGCGCCAGCAGCCTTCATCAGGACAGGGCCACAGATACGCAGTATTTT
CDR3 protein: CASSLHQDRATDTQYF

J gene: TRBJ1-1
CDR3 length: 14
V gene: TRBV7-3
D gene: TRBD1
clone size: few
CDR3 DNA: TGTGCCAGCAGCATAAAGGGACAGGGCACTGAAGCTTTCTTT
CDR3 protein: CASSIKGQGTEAFF

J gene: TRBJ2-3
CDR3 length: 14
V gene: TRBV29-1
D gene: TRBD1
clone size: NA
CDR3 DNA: TGCAGCGTTAGGGGACAGGAAAACACAGATACGCAGTATTTT
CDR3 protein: CSVRGQENTDTQYF

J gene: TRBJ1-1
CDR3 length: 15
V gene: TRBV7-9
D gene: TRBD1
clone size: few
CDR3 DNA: TGTGCCAGCAGCTCCAAGGGGACAGCGAACACTGAAGCTTTCTTT
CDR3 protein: CASSSKGTANTEAFF

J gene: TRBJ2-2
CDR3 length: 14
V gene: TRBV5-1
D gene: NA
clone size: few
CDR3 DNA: TGCGCCAGCAGCGGACCACAGGGCACCGGGGAGCTGTTTTTT
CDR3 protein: CASSGPQGTGELFF

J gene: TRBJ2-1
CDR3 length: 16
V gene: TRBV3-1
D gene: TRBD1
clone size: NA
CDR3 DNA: TGTGCCAGCAGCCAAGACGGGACAGGGAGGGACAATGAGCAGTTCTTC
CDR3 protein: CASSQDGTGRDNEQFF

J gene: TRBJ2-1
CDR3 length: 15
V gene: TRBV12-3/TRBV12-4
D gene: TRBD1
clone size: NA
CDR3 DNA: TGTGCCAGCAGTCCGGGACAGGGGACTTTTAATGAGCAGTTCTTC
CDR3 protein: CASSPGQGTFNEQFF

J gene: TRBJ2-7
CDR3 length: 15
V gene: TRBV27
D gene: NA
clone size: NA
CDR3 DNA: TGTGCCAGCAGCCTACGGGCGGATCGCTCCTACGAGCAGTACTTC
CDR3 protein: CASSLRADRSYEQYF

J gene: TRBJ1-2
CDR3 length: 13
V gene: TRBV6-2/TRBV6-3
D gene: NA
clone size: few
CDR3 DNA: TGTGCCAGCAGTCACGGGGCGGTATATGGCTACACCTTC
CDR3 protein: CASSHGAVYGYTF

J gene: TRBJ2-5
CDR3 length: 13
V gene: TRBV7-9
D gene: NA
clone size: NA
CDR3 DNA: TGTGCCAGCAGCTTAAAGGGTTCGGAGACCCAGTACTTC
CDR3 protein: CASSLKGSETQYF

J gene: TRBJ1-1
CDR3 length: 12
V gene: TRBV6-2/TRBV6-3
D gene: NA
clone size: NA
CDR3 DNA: TGTGCCAGCTCCCTGGTGAGGAATGAAGCTTTCTTT
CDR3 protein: CASSLVRNEAFF

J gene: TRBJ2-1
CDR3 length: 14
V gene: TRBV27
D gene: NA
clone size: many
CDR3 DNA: TGTGCCAGCAGTCCCGTATTTAAGGGTCATGAGCAGTTCTTC
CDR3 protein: CASSPVFKGHEQFF

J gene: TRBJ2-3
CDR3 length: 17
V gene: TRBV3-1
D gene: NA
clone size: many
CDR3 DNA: TGTGCCAGCAGCCAAGATCAATCCGAATTCGGGGTTGATACGCAGTATTTT
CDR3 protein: CASSQDQSEFGVDTQYF